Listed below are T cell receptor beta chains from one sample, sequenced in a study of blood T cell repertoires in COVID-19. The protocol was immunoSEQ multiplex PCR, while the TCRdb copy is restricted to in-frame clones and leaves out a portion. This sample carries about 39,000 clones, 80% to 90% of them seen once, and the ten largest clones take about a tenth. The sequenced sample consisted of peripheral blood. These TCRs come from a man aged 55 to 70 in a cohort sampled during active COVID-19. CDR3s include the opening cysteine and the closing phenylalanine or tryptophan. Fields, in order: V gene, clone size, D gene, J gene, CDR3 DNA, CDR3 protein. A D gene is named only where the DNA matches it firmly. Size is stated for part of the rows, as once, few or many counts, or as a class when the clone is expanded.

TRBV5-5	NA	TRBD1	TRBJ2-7	TGTGCCAGCAGCCGGGACAGGGGGTACGAGCAGTACTTC	CASSRDRGYEQYF
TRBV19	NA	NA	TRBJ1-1	TGTGCCAGTAGCTCCAGGGGAAGTCTAGGGGGAACTGAAGCTTTCTTT	CASSSRGSLGGTEAFF
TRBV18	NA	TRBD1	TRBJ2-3	TGTGCCAGCTCACCCCCACGACAGGGCCCTAGGACAGATACGCAGTATTTT	CASSPPRQGPRTDTQYF
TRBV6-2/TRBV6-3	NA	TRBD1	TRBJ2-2	TGTGCCAGCAGTTATAAGGGACAGGTCTTCCCCGGGGAGCTGTTTTTT	CASSYKGQVFPGELFF
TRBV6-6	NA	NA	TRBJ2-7	TGTGCCAGCAGTCGGACAGAAACCTACGAGCAGTACTTC	CASSRTETYEQYF
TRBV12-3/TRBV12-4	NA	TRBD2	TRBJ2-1	TGTGCCAGCAGTTCTGCGGGGGGTGAGCAGTTCTTC	CASSSAGGEQFF
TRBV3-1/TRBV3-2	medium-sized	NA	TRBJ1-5	TGTGCCAGCAGCCTTATAAATCAGCCCCAGCATTTT	CASSLINQPQHF
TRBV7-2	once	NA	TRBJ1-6	TGTGCCAGCTTCGGACACCCTAATTCACCCCTCCACTTT	CASFGHPNSPLHF
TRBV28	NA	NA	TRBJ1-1	TGTGCCAGCAGTGGGTACAGGGCGAGTTTAACTGAAGCTTTCTTT	CASSGYRASLTEAFF
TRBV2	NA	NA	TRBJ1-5	TGTGCCAGCAGCCTCAACGGCCGGGAGCCCCAGCATTTT	CASSLNGREPQHF
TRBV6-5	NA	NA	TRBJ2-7	TGTGCCAGTTCCGGGACATCGCCCTACGAGCAGTACTTC	CASSGTSPYEQYF
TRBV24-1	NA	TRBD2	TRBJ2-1	TGTGCCACCAGTGATCCCTCAAGCGGGAGTCCGTACAATGAGCAGTTCTTC	CATSDPSSGSPYNEQFF
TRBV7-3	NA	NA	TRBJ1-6	TGTGCCAGCAGCGTAGGGGGTGAGAATTCACCCCTCCACTTT	CASSVGGENSPLHF
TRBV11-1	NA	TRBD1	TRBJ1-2	TGTGCCAGCAGCTTAGGGGACAGCTACTATGGCTACACCTTC	CASSLGDSYYGYTF
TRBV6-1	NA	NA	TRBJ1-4	TGTGCCAGCAGTGCGGCGAGGGCCGCGGCTAATGAAAAACTGTTTTTT	CASSAARAAANEKLFF
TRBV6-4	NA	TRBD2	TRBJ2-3	TGTGCCAGCAGCTTGACTAGCGGGAGTCCCTCAGATACGCAGTATTTT	CASSLTSGSPSDTQYF
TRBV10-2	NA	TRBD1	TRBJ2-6	TGCGCCAGCGCGGACAGGGGGAGGACTGGGGCCAACGTCCTGACTTTC	CASADRGRTGANVLTF
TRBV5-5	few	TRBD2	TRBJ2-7	TGTGCCAGCAGCCCCCTAGCGGGGGGGACCTACGAGCAGTACTTC	CASSPLAGGTYEQYF
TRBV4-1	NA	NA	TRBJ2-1	TGCGCCAGCAGCCTCGACAGACTAGAAAACTACAATGAGCAGTTCTTC	CASSLDRLENYNEQFF
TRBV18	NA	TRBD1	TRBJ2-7	TGTGCCAGCTCAGGACAGGGGGCCTACGAGCAGTACTTC	CASSGQGAYEQYF
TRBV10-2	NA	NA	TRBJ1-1	TGCGCCAGTGGGGCAGGGAGGGATGCTTTCTTT	CASGAGRDAFF
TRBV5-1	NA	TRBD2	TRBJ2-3	TGCGCCAGCAGTCCCGGGACTAGCGGAATAGATACGCAGTATTTT	CASSPGTSGIDTQYF
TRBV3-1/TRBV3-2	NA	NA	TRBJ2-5	TGTGCCAGCAGCCAAGACCGTCAAGGGGCCCAGTACTTC	CASSQDRQGAQYF